Sequencing of this T cell receptor (beta chain) was carried out in a study of blood T cells in healthy people across ages. Primers used in a second PCR of roughly 6 to 11 cycles were a sample-barcoded 5' primer and a J-beta primer mix. All samples yielded 3 million or more CDR3-containing paired-end reads. MiXCR, applied by TCRdb to the 5' RACE reads, yields one record per CDR3 protein. This table has about 1.8 million distinct CDR3 sequences, around 48% appearing once. The authors extracted at least 6 micrograms of total RNA per sample. With respect to this clonotype: Its antigen is undetermined.

General study results and limits: The study could not conclusively compare naive and antigen-experienced cells, given its unsorted PBMCs.

Sequencing was carried out using blood. The receptor was derived from a woman aged 40 to 50 in good health.

The CDR3 DNA sequence: TGTGCCAGCAGTTGGGCCCTCACAGATACGCAGTATTTT. It encodes CASSWALTDTQYF. The chain couples TRBV27 to TRBJ2-3, with D unclear. V lost 4 bases, J lost 2 bases, and 7 bases lay in between. Germline V gene data show CDR1 as MNHEY and CDR2 as SMNVEV (reference sequence). The CDR3 consists of 13 residues.